The 10 T cell receptor beta chains reported below all come from one sample, sequenced in a study of graft-versus-host responses after intestinal transplantation. TCRdb keeps only in-frame clones here, not all; method: immunoSEQ multiplex PCR. The table records approximately 15,000 clones, 80% of them present only once. Processing was applied to graft tissue in order to liberate intraepithelial and lamina propria lymphocytes. The material sequenced was ileum tissue, taken about 15 weeks after intestinal transplant. These receptors were taken from a human patient who received an intestinal transplant, so some T cells may come from the graft donor.

The rearrangement links TRBV6-6 to TRBJ2-7; TRBD2 is a possible D gene (6 bases). V dropped 6 bases and J dropped 0 bases, with 6 bases sitting between them. This CDR3 has 12 residues. Germline-derived CDR1 and CDR2 are MNHNY and SVGAGI (reference sequence). The CDR3 DNA follows: TGTGCCAGCAGGGGGGGCTCCTACGAGCAGTACTTC. It is translated as CASRGGSYEQYF.

This chain's CDR3 is CASSLREGAAFF. CDR3 nucleotide sequence: TGTGCCAGCAGCTTACGGGAGGGCGCAGCTTTCTTT. The chain uses TRBV7-8 and TRBJ1-1; no clear D gene. This CDR3 contains 12 residues. Per germline, CDR1 SGHVS and CDR2 FQNEAQ. Trimming removed 2 bases from V and 10 bases from J, with 11 bases in between.

This clone was observed a few times. A much bigger clone sits one base away, suggesting this may be a read error. The rearrangement links TRBV5-6 to TRBJ2-5; D remains ambiguous. The CDR3 runs 11 residues. V was trimmed by 0 bases and J by 3 bases, leaving 0 bases between them. The germline CDR1 and CDR2 sequences are SGHDT and YYEEEE. CDR3 loop: CASSLEETQYF. DNA for the CDR3: TGTGCCAGCAGCTTGGAAGAGACCCAGTACTTC.

This clone was seen a single time. The rearrangement joins TRBV2 to TRBJ2-5, with a weak D call TRBD1 (7 bases). The CDR3 runs to 17 residues. The V end lost 3 bases, the J end lost 6 bases, and 23 bases lay between the germline ends. Germline V CDR1 and CDR2: SNHLY, FYNNEI. CDR3 DNA sequence: TGTGCCAGCAGTGAGAGCTCGGTTGACAGGGCGGGGAAGACCCAGTACTTC. Translated: CASSESSVDRAGKTQYF.

The chain joins TRBV15 to TRBJ2-7; maybe TRBD1 (7 bases). V lost 0 bases and J 2 bases, leaving 11 bases between the germline ends. The CDR3 length is 15 residues. CDR1 and CDR2 from the germline V gene are LNHNV and YYDKDF (reference sequence). The CDR3 loop reads CATSRDGGGAYEQYF. Written as DNA, the CDR3 is TGTGCCACCAGCAGAGATGGAGGGGGCGCCTACGAGCAGTACTTC.

The chain recombines TRBV9 with TRBJ2-6; 8 bases agree with TRBD2. The CDR3 length is 17 residues. The germline V gene has CDR1 SGDLS and CDR2 YYNGEE. V lost 4 bases and J lost 2; bases outside the gene matches: 8. The CDR3 here is CASSLIGRDTGANVLTF. The DNA of the CDR3 is TGTGCCAGCAGCCTCATCGGGAGGGACACTGGGGCCAACGTCCTGACTTTC. Complete variable domain (other parts from reference TRBV9 and TRBJ2-6): DSGVTQTPKHLITATGQRVTLRCSPRSGDLSVYWYQQSLDQGLQFLIQYYNGEERAKGNILERFSAQQFPDLHSELNLSSLELGDSALYFCASSLIGRDTGANVLTFGAGSRLTVL.

V usage is TRBV7-6 and J usage is TRBJ2-7; D perhaps matches TRBD1 (6 bases). V lost 5 bases, J lost 5 bases, and 16 bases lay in between. CDR3 size: 14 residues. Germline V gene data show CDR1 as SGHVS and CDR2 as FNYEAQ. CDR3 region: CASSGMGAGDEQYF. CDR3 coding DNA: TGTGCCAGCAGCGGAATGGGGGCAGGCGACGAGCAGTACTTC.

This rearrangement joins TRBV5-1 to TRBJ2-3; TRBD2 is a possible D gene (5 bases). This CDR3 region has 12 residues. From germline, CDR1 is SGHRS and CDR2 YFSETQ. The V and J ends lost 1 base and 6 bases respectively, with 6 bases between them. CDR3 nucleotide sequence: TGCGCCAGCAGCTTGACTAGGGATACGCAGTATTTT. Translating it yields CASSLTRDTQYF.

The count of this clone is one. The V gene is TRBV7-9, the J gene TRBJ2-7, with 16 nucleotides matching TRBD2. V was clipped by 5 bases and J by 1 base; unmatched bases: 11. Germline V gives CDR1 SEHNR, CDR2 FQNEAQ (reference sequence). The CDR3 sequence is 19 residues long. The CDR3 protein is CASSNTGTSGRAISYEQYF. The DNA of the CDR3 is TGTGCCAGCAGCAACACAGGGACTAGCGGGAGGGCTATTTCCTACGAGCAGTACTTC.

This sequence joins TRBV4-1 and TRBJ2-4; D unresolved. V lost 3 bases to trimming and J lost 0 bases, with 9 bases between them. From germline, CDR1 is MGHRA and CDR2 YSYEKL. The CDR3 is 15 residues long. The CDR3 spells CASSHPRLAKNIQYF. For the CDR3, the DNA is TGCGCCAGCAGCCACCCTCGACTAGCCAAAAACATTCAGTACTTC.